Listed below are T cell receptor beta chains from one sample, sequenced in a study of T cells after yellow fever vaccination. TCRdb redid the calling of the 5' RACE reads with MiXCR, one entry per CDR3 protein. Of approximately 550,000 distinct CDR3 sequences listed, about 19% are singletons. This specimen consisted of PBMCs, obtained 15 days after the yellow fever booster vaccination. The source of these receptors is a man aged 30 to 39 who received the YFV17D yellow fever vaccine. CDR3s include the opening cysteine and the closing phenylalanine or tryptophan. Each record gives: CDR3 protein, CDR3 DNA, J gene, D gene, V gene, clone size. A D gene is named only where the DNA matches it firmly. The listing skips clone size in some rows; elsewhere it reads once, few, many or a size class.

CAIMSGGELFF,TGTGCCATCATGTCGGGCGGGGAGCTGTTTTTT,TRBJ2-2,-,TRBV10-3,-
CASSFGEGLGETQYF,TGTGCCAGCAGTTTCGGTGAGGGTCTCGGAGAGACCCAGTACTTC,TRBJ2-5,-,TRBV12-3/TRBV12-4,-
CASSPGTSTYNEQFF,TGCGCCAGCAGCCCCGGGACTAGCACCTACAATGAGCAGTTCTTC,TRBJ2-1,TRBD2,TRBV5-1,few
CASSHLFMTSGRNHEQYF,TGCGCCAGCAGCCACTTATTCATGACTAGCGGGAGAAACCACGAGCAGTACTTC,TRBJ2-7,TRBD2,TRBV4-3,-
CASRPGTSDTQYF,TGTGCCAGCAGACCCGGGACTTCTGATACGCAGTATTTT,TRBJ2-3,-,TRBV5-4,-
CASSRQGALEPQHF,TGCGCCAGCAGCCGTCAGGGGGCTCTTGAGCCCCAGCATTTT,TRBJ1-5,TRBD1,TRBV4-1,few
CAVHWEQYF,TGTGCCGTACACTGGGAGCAGTACTTC,TRBJ2-7,-,TRBV5-4,-
CASRQGGYSPLHF,TGTGCCAGCAGACAGGGTGGTTATTCACCCCTCCACTTT,TRBJ1-6,-,TRBV7-9,few
CASSPTFNEQFF,TGTGCCAGCAGCCCGACTTTCAATGAGCAGTTCTTC,TRBJ2-1,-,TRBV14,many
CASSTGAGHYNEQFF,TGTGCCAGCTCAACTGGGGCGGGCCACTACAATGAGCAGTTCTTC,TRBJ2-1,-,TRBV18,-
CSAPRGVSYEQYF,TGCAGTGCCCCCCGCGGGGTCTCCTACGAGCAGTACTTC,TRBJ2-7,-,TRBV20-1,few
CASSAAGTLSTGELFF,TGTGCCAGCAGCGCCGCCGGGACTCTAAGCACCGGGGAGCTGTTTTTT,TRBJ2-2,-,TRBV7-2,-
CASARSGGGMSSYEQYF,TGTGCCAGCGCCCGATCGGGCGGCGGGATGAGCTCCTACGAGCAGTACTTC,TRBJ2-7,-,TRBV7-2,-
CAWTDGDNQPQHF,TGTGCCTGGACCGACGGAGACAATCAGCCCCAGCATTTT,TRBJ1-5,-,TRBV30,-
CSARDNNQPQHF,TGCAGTGCTAGAGATAACAATCAGCCCCAGCATTTT,TRBJ1-5,-,TRBV20-1,few
CASRLGQNTGELFF,TGTGCCAGCAGACTGGGACAGAACACCGGGGAGCTGTTTTTT,TRBJ2-2,-,TRBV28,few
CASSQDRGGNIQYF,TGTGCCAGCAGCCAGGACCGCGGTGGAAACATTCAGTACTTC,TRBJ2-4,-,TRBV4-2,few
CSARVPGQGAEAFF,TGCAGTGCTAGAGTCCCGGGACAGGGGGCTGAAGCTTTCTTT,TRBJ1-1,TRBD1,TRBV20-1,few
CASSPDGYQETQYF,TGTGCCAGCAGCCCGGACGGGTACCAAGAGACCCAGTACTTC,TRBJ2-5,-,TRBV7-9,-
CSAQRLSTYNEQFF,TGCAGTGCTCAGCGGCTGAGCACTTACAATGAGCAGTTCTTC,TRBJ2-1,-,TRBV20-1,few
CASSPGPARTGELFF,TGTGCCAGTAGTCCCGGACCAGCGCGTACCGGGGAGCTGTTTTTT,TRBJ2-2,-,TRBV19,-
CASSLYPGQGTGELFF,TGTGCCAGCAGTTTATATCCGGGACAGGGGACCGGGGAGCTGTTTTTT,TRBJ2-2,TRBD1,TRBV28,-
CSARKREIGSSYNEQFF,TGCAGTGCCCGCAAGAGGGAAATTGGGAGCTCCTACAATGAGCAGTTCTTC,TRBJ2-1,-,TRBV20-1,few
CASSVAGKSEQFF,TGTGCCAGCAGCGTTGCAGGGAAGAGTGAGCAGTTCTTC,TRBJ2-1,-,TRBV28,few
CASSPKSGETQYF,TGCGCCAGCAGCCCGAAATCCGGGGAGACCCAGTACTTC,TRBJ2-5,-,TRBV23-1,-
CASSYGQGWHEQYF,TGTGCCAGCAGTTATGGACAGGGATGGCACGAGCAGTACTTC,TRBJ2-7,TRBD1,TRBV6-2/TRBV6-3,-